The text below deals with one T cell receptor (beta chain). TCRdb redid the calling of the RT-PCR reads with MiXCR, one entry per CDR3 protein. This repertoire shows more than 550,000 distinct CDR3 sequences, 14% found once; its top ten account for 3.6%. Germline CDR1 reads KGHDR; CDR2 reads SFDVKD. CDR3 length: 17 residues. V was shortened by 3 bases and J by 2 bases, with 18 bases between the two germline ends. V and J are TRBV24-1 and TRBJ2-5; tentative D call: TRBD1 (6 bases). The sample was memory CD4+ T cells from blood. This TCR was recovered from a female donor in good health, serving as a healthy control. CDR3 region: CATSDVPGAGSQETQYF. The CDR3 DNA reads TGTGCCACCAGTGATGTACCAGGGGCAGGATCACAAGAGACCCAGTACTTC.